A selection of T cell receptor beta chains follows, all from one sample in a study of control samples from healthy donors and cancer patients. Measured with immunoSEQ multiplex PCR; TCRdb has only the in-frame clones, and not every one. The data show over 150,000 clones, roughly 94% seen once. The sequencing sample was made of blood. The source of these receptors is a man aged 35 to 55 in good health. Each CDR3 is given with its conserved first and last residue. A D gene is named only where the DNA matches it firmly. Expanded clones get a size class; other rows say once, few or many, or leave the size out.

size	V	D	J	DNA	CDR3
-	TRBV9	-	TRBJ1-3	TGTGCCAGCAGCCCGCACCCCTCTGGAAACACCATATATTTT	CASSPHPSGNTIYF
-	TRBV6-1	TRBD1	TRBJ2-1	TGTGCCAGCAGTGTTCTATCCGGGACAGGATCTCACAATGAGCAGTTCTTC	CASSVLSGTGSHNEQFF
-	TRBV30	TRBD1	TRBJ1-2	TGTGCCTGGAGTCCTGGACAGGCCATCTTTCGAAACTATGGCTACACCTTC	CAWSPGQAIFRNYGYTF
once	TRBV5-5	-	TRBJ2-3	TGTGCCAGCAGCCCCCTGACAGGCGATACGCAGTATTTT	CASSPLTGDTQYF
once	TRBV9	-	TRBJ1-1	TGTGCCAGCAGCGTAGGGGAGTCGTTGGGGCCAGAAGCTTTCTTT	CASSVGESLGPEAFF
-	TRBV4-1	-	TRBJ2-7	TGCGCCAGCAGCCAAGATTGGGTCTACGAGCAGTACTTC	CASSQDWVYEQYF
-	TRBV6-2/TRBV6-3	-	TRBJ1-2	TGTGCCAGCAGTTACTCGGGAAGGGTTACAGAAGGCTACACCTTC	CASSYSGRVTEGYTF
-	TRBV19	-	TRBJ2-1	TGTGCCAGTAGTCGGCAGGGACTCAATGAGCAGTTCTTC	CASSRQGLNEQFF
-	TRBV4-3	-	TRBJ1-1	TGCGCCAGCAGCCAAGATTCCCCGACGGGGACCTACACTGAAGCTTTCTTT	CASSQDSPTGTYTEAFF
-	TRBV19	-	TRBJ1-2	TGTGCCAGTAGAACCGAGAACTATGGCTACACCTTC	CASRTENYGYTF
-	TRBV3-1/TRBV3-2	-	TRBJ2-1	TGTGCCAGCAGCCAAGGGGTCCCACTAGTAAATGAGCAGTTCTTC	CASSQGVPLVNEQFF
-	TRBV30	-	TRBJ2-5	TGTGCCTGGAGTTCCAGGGACCAAGAGACCCAGTACTTC	CAWSSRDQETQYF
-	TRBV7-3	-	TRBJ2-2	TGTGCCAGCAGCTTAGTCAGTAACACCGGGGAGCTGTTTTTT	CASSLVSNTGELFF
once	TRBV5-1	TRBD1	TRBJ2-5	TGCGCCAGCAGCTTCACTCCGGGACAGGGGGGTCAAGAGACCCAGTACTTC	CASSFTPGQGGQETQYF
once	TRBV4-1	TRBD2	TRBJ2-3	TGCGCCAGCAGCCACGGGACTAGAGGTTCATATACGCAGTATTTT	CASSHGTRGSYTQYF
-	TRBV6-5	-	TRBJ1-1	TGTGCCAGCGGAGGGAACACTGAAGCTTTCTTT	CASGGNTEAFF
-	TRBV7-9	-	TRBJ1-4	TGTGCCAGCAGCACCCGGGAGGCAACTAATGAAAAACTGTTTTTT	CASSTREATNEKLFF
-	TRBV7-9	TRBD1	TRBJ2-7	TGTGCCAGCAGCTTAAGGGGACAGGGGGACTACGAGCAGTACTTC	CASSLRGQGDYEQYF
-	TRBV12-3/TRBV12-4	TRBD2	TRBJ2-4	TGTGCCAGCAGTTCCTCGGGGGGGGTTCAGTACTTC	CASSSSGGVQYF
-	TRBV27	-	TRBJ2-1	TGTGCCAGCAGTTTTCCCGGACGTGGGTCGTTCTTC	CASSFPGRGSFF
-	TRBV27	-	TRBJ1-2	TGTGCCAGCAGTTTAGGCAGTGACTATGGCTACACCTTC	CASSLGSDYGYTF
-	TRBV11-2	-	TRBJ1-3	TGTGCCAGCAGCCATCCCGGGAGAGGAAACACCATATATTTT	CASSHPGRGNTIYF
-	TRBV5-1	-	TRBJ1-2	TGCGCCAGCAGCTTGGATCAGGTTGGGGACTATGGCTACACCTTC	CASSLDQVGDYGYTF
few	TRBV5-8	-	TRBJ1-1	TGTGCCAGCACCGGACTGCAGGGGAGAACTGAAGCTTTCTTT	CASTGLQGRTEAFF
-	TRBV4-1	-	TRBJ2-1	TGCGCCAGCAGCCAAGATCCTGGCGATACCTACAATGAGCAGTTCTTC	CASSQDPGDTYNEQFF
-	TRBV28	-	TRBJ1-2	TGTGCCAGCAGTTTTACCGTGGTGGGGGCCGACTATGGCTACACCTTC	CASSFTVVGADYGYTF
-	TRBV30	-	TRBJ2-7	TGTGCCTGGAGGGGGGCCTACGAGCAGTACTTC	CAWRGAYEQYF
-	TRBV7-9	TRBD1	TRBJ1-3	TGTGCCAGCAGCAGGACAGGGTCTGGAAACACCATATATTTT	CASSRTGSGNTIYF
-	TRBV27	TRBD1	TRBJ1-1	TGTGCCAGCAGGGGGGGACAGGGGCGGAGGACTGAAGCTTTCTTT	CASRGGQGRRTEAFF
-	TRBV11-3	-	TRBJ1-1	TGTGCCAGCAGCTTGGGGCAGGGCACTGAAGCTTTCTTT	CASSLGQGTEAFF
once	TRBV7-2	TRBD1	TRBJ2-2	TGTGCCAGCAGCCGGACCGGGACAGGGGGCGGGGAGCTGTTTTTT	CASSRTGTGGGELFF
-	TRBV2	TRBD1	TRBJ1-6	TGTGCCAGCAGTGGGTGGACAGGAGAAAATTCACCCCTCCACTTT	CASSGWTGENSPLHF
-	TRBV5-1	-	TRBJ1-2	TGCGCCAGCAGTGCGGATGGGGCGCTGCTGTATGGCTACACCTTC	CASSADGALLYGYTF
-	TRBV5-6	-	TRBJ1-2	TGTGCCAGCAGCTTGGCCGACAGTTTTAGCCATGGCTACACCTTC	CASSLADSFSHGYTF
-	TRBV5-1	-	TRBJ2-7	TGCGCCAGCGGACCGCAACCGAGCTCCTACGAGCAGTACTTC	CASGPQPSSYEQYF
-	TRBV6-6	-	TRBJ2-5	TGTGCCAGCACCCAGGGGGAGGGGGAGACCCAGTACTTC	CASTQGEGETQYF
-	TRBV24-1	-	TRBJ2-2	TGTGCCACCAGTGAGGGTGGGCCAGGGCCTCAATTCCAGGAGCTGTTTTTT	CATSEGGPGPQFQELFF
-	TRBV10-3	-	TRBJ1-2	TGTGCCATCAGTGAGTCCCAGGACTATGGCTACACCTTC	CAISESQDYGYTF
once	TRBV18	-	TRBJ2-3	TGTGCCAGCTCTCAGTCGACAGATTCAGATACGCAGTATTTT	CASSQSTDSDTQYF
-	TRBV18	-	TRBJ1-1	TGTGCCAGCTCACCAAATCACCCCCCCCGAGGCACTGAAGCTTTCTTT	CASSPNHPPRGTEAFF
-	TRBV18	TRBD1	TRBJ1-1	TGTGCCAGCTCACGGGGACAGACTAACACTGAAGCTTTCTTT	CASSRGQTNTEAFF
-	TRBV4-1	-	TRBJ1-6	TGCGCCAGCAGCCACGGTCCCAATTCACCCCTCCACTTT	CASSHGPNSPLHF
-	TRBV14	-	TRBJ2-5	TGTGCCAGCAGACGACTTGGTGAAGAGACCCAGTACTTC	CASRRLGEETQYF
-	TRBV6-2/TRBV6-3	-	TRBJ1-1	TGTGCCAGCACCCCGGGGAACATGAACACTGAAGCTTTCTTT	CASTPGNMNTEAFF
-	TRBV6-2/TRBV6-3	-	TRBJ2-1	TGTGCCAGCAGTTTCGGACTGCCGAATGAGCAGTTCTTC	CASSFGLPNEQFF
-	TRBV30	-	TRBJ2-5	TGTGCCTGGAGTGATCGACTGCCCCAAGAGACCCAGTACTTC	CAWSDRLPQETQYF
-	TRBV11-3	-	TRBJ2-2	TGTGCCAGTCGTCAAGGGACCACCGGGGAGCTGTTTTTT	CASRQGTTGELFF
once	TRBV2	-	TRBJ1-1	TGTGCCAGCAGTGTTCGGGCTTTCTTT	CASSVRAFF
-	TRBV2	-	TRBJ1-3	TGTGCCAGCAGGGGGAGCGGGCGATCGACTGGAAACACCATATATTTT	CASRGSGRSTGNTIYF
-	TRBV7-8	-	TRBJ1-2	TGTGCCAGCAGCTTAAATCCGTTAACTAACTATGGCTACACCTTC	CASSLNPLTNYGYTF
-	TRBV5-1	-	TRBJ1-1	TGCGCCAGCAGCTTGGTCAACGAGAACACTGAAGCTTTCTTT	CASSLVNENTEAFF
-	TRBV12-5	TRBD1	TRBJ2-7	TGTGCTAGTGGCTATGAGACAGGGGTTCACGAGCAGTACTTC	CASGYETGVHEQYF